The 15 T cell receptor beta chains listed next were all sequenced from one sample in a study of T cells in Graves' hyperthyroidism and ophthalmopathy. There were TCR beta CDR3 regions amplified from RNA transcripts. An initial round of RT-PCR targeting the TCR CDR3 relied on the HTBI primer set. TCRdb fed the multiplex PCR reads into MiXCR, producing one record per CDR3 protein. The sample lists around 350,000 distinct CDR3 sequences, 13% occurring once. The sequencing input was blood. The source is a woman between 18 and 29 years old with Graves' hyperthyroidism.

The chain recombines TRBV19 with TRBJ1-5, with unresolved D. With 0 bases removed from V and 1 base from J, the gap between germline ends came to 4 bases. CDR3 length: 14 residues. Germline V gene sequence: CDR1 LNHDA, CDR2 SQIVND (reference sequence). The CDR3 DNA follows: TGTGCCAGTAGTATAGAGGGCAGCAATCAGCCCCAGCATTTT. It translates to CASSIEGSNQPQHF. Filled out from reference TRBV19 and TRBJ1-5, the complete variable domain reads DGGITQSPKYLFRKEGQNVTLSCEQNLNHDAMYWYRQDPGQGLRLIYYSQIVNDFQKGDIAEGYSVSREKKESFPLTVTSAQKNPTAFYLCASSIEGSNQPQHFGDGTRLSIL.

In its sample, this clonotype was seen a few times. The chain has TRBV2 and TRBJ1-3, with 10 bases fitting TRBD1. From germline, CDR1 is SNHLY and CDR2 FYNNEI. There are 15 residues in the CDR3. The V gene end was trimmed by 6 bases and the J gene end by 0 bases; junction bases not matched to a gene: 2. The CDR3 spells CASRGQGSSGNTIYF. CDR3 nucleotide sequence: TGTGCCAGCAGGGGACAGGGGAGCTCTGGAAACACCATATATTTT.

This clonotype was found many times. DNA for the CDR3: TGTGCCAGCAGCCCGATGGCGGGAGCGGATTACAATGAGCAGTTCTTC. Translation: CASSPMAGADYNEQFF. The rearrangement links TRBV7-9 to TRBJ2-1; the match to TRBD2 covers 7 bases. The V and J ends lost 5 bases and 4 bases, in that order; junction bases with no gene match: 11. Germline values: CDR1 SEHNR, CDR2 FQNEAQ (reference sequence). The CDR3 extends over 16 amino acids.

There are many counts of this clonotype. The rearrangement joins TRBV5-5 to TRBJ2-3; TRBD2 agrees at 10 bases. V shed 4 bases and J 7 bases; nucleotides not matched to a gene: 6. Germline assignment: CDR1 SGHKS and CDR2 YYEKEE (reference sequence). This CDR3 comprises 14 residues. This CDR3 is CASSKAGGPNTQYF. CDR3 sequence (DNA): TGTGCCAGCAGCAAAGCGGGAGGGCCGAATACGCAGTATTTT.

This sequence joins TRBV9 and TRBJ2-3, with 9 bases identical to TRBD2. The CDR3 is 17 residues long. Trimming cost V 2 bases and J 2 bases; bases outside gene matches: 9. The germline V gene has CDR1 SGDLS and CDR2 YYNGEE. The CDR3 sequence: CASSVGSGGPITDTQYF. CDR3 DNA sequence: TGTGCCAGCAGCGTGGGTAGCGGGGGCCCGATCACAGATACGCAGTATTTT.

There are many counts of this clonotype. The V and J genes are TRBV6-2 or TRBV6-3 and TRBJ2-2; 9 nucleotides line up with TRBD2. Per germline, CDR1 MNHEY and CDR2 SVGEGT. The CDR3 is made up of 17 amino acids. The junction had 11 bases not matched to a gene; V was cut back by 4 bases and J by 5 bases. The CDR3 spells CASSSGGSGRRTGELFF. CDR3 in DNA: TGTGCCAGCAGTTCCGGCGGGAGCGGGAGGAGGACCGGGGAGCTGTTTTTT.

Many counts were recorded for this clonotype. The DNA is omitted, as the CDR3 cannot be located on it reliably, and the CDR3 follows TCRdb's listing. CDR3 region: CASSSSTGPDPIRELFF. The rearrangement uses TRBV6-1 and TRBJ2-2; no check of the table's D call, TRBD1, against the DNA was made. The CDR3 length is 17 residues, termini included. Germline-derived CDR1 and CDR2 are MNHNS and SASEGT.

This clonotype was seen once. Mismatch with germline at one junction end may stem from a read error. The chain recombines TRBV6-5 with TRBJ1-4; D unclear. This CDR3 is 16 amino acids long. Germline lookup yields CDR1 MNHEY and CDR2 SVGAGI. The CDR3 nucleotides read TGTGCCAGCAGTCACGGGAGGGCGCCAACTAATGAAACACTGTTTTTT. This codes for CASSHGRAPTNETLFF.

This clonotype has a count of ten or more. The chain is built from TRBV19 and TRBJ2-5; 9 bases line up with TRBD2. Losses at the gene ends were 3 bases for V and 3 bases for J; bases not matched to a gene: 11. This CDR3 contains 17 residues. From germline, CDR1 is LNHDA and CDR2 SQIVND (reference sequence). CDR3 DNA sequence: TGTGCCAGTAGTATGAGGTCAAGACTAGCGGAAAAAGAGACCCAGTACTTC. Encoded protein: CASSMRSRLAEKETQYF.

A few counts support this clonotype. This sequence joins TRBV7-3 and TRBJ2-3; perhaps TRBD1 as D (6 bases). V was cut by 5 bases and J by 0 bases, with 9 bases left in between. This CDR3 has 14 residues. Germline-derived CDR1 and CDR2 are SGHTA and FQGTGA. CDR3 sequence (DNA): TGTGCCAGCAGCACACAGGGAAGCACAGATACGCAGTATTTT. Amino acids: CASSTQGSTDTQYF.

Ten or more counts support this clonotype. The chain joins TRBV10-3 to TRBJ2-3, with 12 bases lining up with TRBD2. Germline values: CDR1 ENHRY, CDR2 SYGVKD. The CDR3 consists of 17 residues. After removal of 0 bases from V and 6 bases from J, the junction contained 7 bases not matched to a gene. The CDR3 DNA reads as TGTGCCATCAGTGAGTCCCCCCGACTAGCGGGAGCCGATACGCAGTATTTT. This translates into CAISESPRLAGADTQYF.

In this sample, this clonotype turned up many times. The chain has TRBV28 and TRBJ2-5; D may be TRBD2 (6 bases). CDR1 is MDHEN and CDR2 is SYDVKM in the germline V gene. The germline V and J ends were trimmed by 6 bases and 2 bases, with 10 bases remaining between them. The CDR3 contains 13 residues. The CDR3 protein is CASRSGGQETQYF. The CDR3 nucleotides read TGTGCCAGCAGAAGCGGAGGGCAAGAGACCCAGTACTTC.

The rearrangement uses TRBV11-1 and TRBJ2-2, with TRBD1 as a possible D gene (5 bases). V shed 1 base and J shed 7 bases, with 19 bases lying between them. Germline V gives CDR1 SGHAT, CDR2 FQDESV (reference sequence). The CDR3 is 17 amino acids. CDR3 DNA sequence: TGTGCCAGCAGCTTAGTTAAAGCAGGGCGGTTTAACGGGGAGCTGTTTTTT. As protein: CASSLVKAGRFNGELFF.

This clonotype was seen repeatedly, ten times or more. The rearrangement joins TRBV2 to TRBJ1-5; a possible D gene is TRBD1 (5 bases). This CDR3 has 14 amino acids. Between the trimmed V and J ends, which lost 1 base and 2 bases, there was a span of 6 bases. Germline values: CDR1 SNHLY, CDR2 FYNNEI. The CDR3 nucleotides are TGTGCCAGCAGTGAAGAGGGACGCAATCAGCCCCAGCATTTT. Translating it yields CASSEEGRNQPQHF.

This clonotype showed up just a few times. This chain uses TRBV18 with TRBJ2-2, with D uncertain. Germline CDR1 and CDR2: KGHSH and LQKENI. The CDR3 has 15 amino acids. V shed 2 bases and J shed 1 base, with 8 bases lying between them. CDR3 DNA sequence: TGTGCCAGCTCACCAATGGTTCAGAACACCGGGGAGCTGTTTTTT. This translates into CASSPMVQNTGELFF.